Listed here are 8 T cell receptor beta chains from one sample, sequenced in a study of post-analysis software for immune sequencing data. Overall study results and limits: Elevated frequency relative to controls characterized 4 or 5 TRBV segments in patients, TRBV5-6, TRBV5-1 and TRBV20-1 among them.

These receptors have no known antigen. TCR beta libraries were prepared from cDNA with unique molecular identifiers. TCRdb re-called the PCR reads through MiXCR, storing one row per CDR3 protein. The profile covers hundreds of thousands of distinct CDR3 sequences, with about 40% appearing a single time and around 1.7% taken by the ten largest. The material sequenced was blood. The receptors stem from a girl aged 5-17 years with multiple sclerosis.

This clonotype was picked up a small number of times. V gene TRBV4-2 combines with J gene TRBJ2-7, with D possibly matching TRBD2 (5 bases). The closer fit of TRBJ2-5 to the DNA end suggests the J call may be wrong. Germline loops: CDR1 LGHNA, CDR2 YNFKEQ. The CDR3 extends over 16 amino acids. CDR3 residues: CASSQDSNPGRKTQYF. The CDR3 bases are TGTGCCAGCAGCCAAGATTCCAATCCGGGAAGAAAGACCCAGTACTTC.

The V and J genes are TRBV29-1 and TRBJ2-4, with 8 bases aligning to TRBD1. Germline V lookup: CDR1 SQVTM, CDR2 ANQGSEA. This CDR3 region has 15 residues. With 4 bases clipped from V and 13 bases from J, the junction kept 18 bases outside the gene matches. Here the CDR3 reads CSVGAPGQDRFEQYF. The CDR3 nucleotides read TGCAGCGTTGGTGCACCGGGACAGGACCGTTTTGAGCAGTACTTC. Variable domain in full (rest from reference TRBV29-1 and TRBJ2-4): SAVISQKPSRDICQRGTSLTIQCQVDSQVTMMFWYRQQPGQSLTLIATANQGSEATYESGFVIDKFPISRPNLTFSTLTVSNMSPEDSSIYLCSVGAPGQDRFEQYFGAGTRLSVL.

There are a few counts of this clonotype. The DNA of the CDR3 is TGCGCCAGCAGCCAAGGAACCCTCTACGAGCAGTACTTC. Translated: CASSQGTLYEQYF. The chain employs TRBV4-1 and TRBJ2-7; D gene uncertain. Germline V gene data show CDR1 as MGHRA and CDR2 as YSYEKL. The CDR3 runs 13 residues. V was shortened by 1 base and J by 3 bases, with 7 bases between the two germline ends.

In this sample, this clonotype turned up a few times. V gene TRBV12-3 or TRBV12-4 combines with J gene TRBJ2-3; D is possibly TRBD1 (6 bases). The CDR3 is 11 residues long. V was cut by 7 bases and J by 6 bases, with 8 bases left in between. DNA of the CDR3: TGTGCCAGCACTAGGGGGGATACGCAGTATTTT. This codes for CASTRGDTQYF.

This clonotype was detected ten times or more. This chain links TRBV4-1 with TRBJ2-5; unclear D gene. V lost 2 bases, J lost 2 bases, and 6 bases lay in between. The germline V gene encodes CDR1 MGHRA and CDR2 YSYEKL. The CDR3 sequence is 13 residues long. CDR3 region: CASSQRRQETQYF. Written as DNA, the CDR3 is TGCGCCAGCAGCCAACGGAGACAAGAGACCCAGTACTTC.

Only a few counts were recorded for this clonotype. This CDR3 is CASSPRDRNYNEQFF. The CDR3 DNA reads as TGTGCCAGCAGTCCCCGGGACAGAAATTACAATGAGCAGTTCTTC. V gene TRBV12-3 or TRBV12-4 combines with J gene TRBJ2-1; 7 bases match TRBD1. J lost 4 bases, V lost 5 bases, and 8 bases had no gene match. The CDR3 consists of 15 residues.

This clonotype has only a few counts. The chain couples TRBV6-6 to TRBJ2-3; TRBD1 or TRBD2 may be the D gene (5 bases each). CDR3 length equals 12 residues. In germline, CDR1 is MNHNY, CDR2 SVGAGI (reference sequence). The ends were cut back, 7 bases at V and 6 bases at J, with 11 bases in the middle. The CDR3 nucleotides are TGTGCCAGCACCTACTGGGGGGATACGCAGTATTTT. It is translated as CASTYWGDTQYF.

V and J are TRBV2 and TRBJ2-7; TRBD1 agrees at 12 bases. The J segment lost 5 bases and the V segment lost 8 bases, leaving 7 bases of the junction unmatched. Germline loops: CDR1 SNHLY, CDR2 FYNNEI. This CDR3 region has 14 residues. CDR3 DNA: TGTGCCAGCCTTCTGGGACAGGGGGCGAACGAGCAGTACTTC. It specifies CASLLGQGANEQYF.